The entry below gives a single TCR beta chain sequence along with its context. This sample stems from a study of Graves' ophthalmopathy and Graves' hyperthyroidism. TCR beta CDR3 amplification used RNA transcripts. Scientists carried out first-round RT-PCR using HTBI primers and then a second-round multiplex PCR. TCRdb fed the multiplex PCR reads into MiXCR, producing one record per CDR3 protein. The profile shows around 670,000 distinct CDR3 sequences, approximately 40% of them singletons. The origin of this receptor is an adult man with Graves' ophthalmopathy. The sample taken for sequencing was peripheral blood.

For the CDR3, the DNA is TGTGCCACCAGTGATCTCGGACAGGGGGCATGGGAGACCCAGCATTTT. This codes for CATSDLGQGAWETQHF. The rearrangement joins TRBV24-1 to TRBJ1-5; 11 nucleotides match TRBD1. Trimming at V came to 3 bases and at J to 11 bases, leaving 11 bases not matched to a gene. Germline CDR1 is KGHDR and CDR2 is SFDVKD. The length of the CDR3 is 16 residues.